Reported below is one TCR beta chain. Its antigen is not identified. TCRdb's table, derived via immunoSEQ multiplex PCR, lists solely in-frame clones and lacks some. The table lists around 20,000 clones, around three quarters of them singletons. This sample is part of a study of vaccination effects on CD4 cells after COVID-19. V trimming: 6 bases; J trimming: 3 bases; junction bases outside the gene matches: 4. This CDR3 comprises 15 residues. CDR1 is MNHEY and CDR2 is SMNVEV in the germline V gene (reference sequence). Sequencing followed a ViraFEST assay step that expanded antigen-specific CD4+ T cells with viral peptide pools. Researchers isolated CD4+ T cells once roughly nine days of culture had elapsed.

Sample: CD4+ T cells from PBMCs cultured with HCoV-229E spike peptides, taken before COVID-19 vaccination. This TCR was sampled from a human donor who received a COVID-19 vaccine. The chain is built from TRBV27 and TRBJ2-5; 13 positions match TRBD2. DNA of the CDR3: TGTGCCAGCAGACTAGCGGGAGGGAAAAAAGAGACCCAGTACTTC. Its protein is CASRLAGGKKETQYF.